This T cell receptor (beta chain) appears in the sequencing data of a study of cytomegalovirus exposure and HLA in healthy donors. Study results and caveats: Most subjects had HLA-A and HLA-B alleles reportedly predicted accurately by TCR beta sequences. Specificity for CMV antigens was confirmed in vitro for a few of the CMV-associated chains.

Germline-derived CDR1 and CDR2 are MNHNY and SVGAGI (reference sequence). This CDR3 region has 14 residues. Trimming left V 0 bases short and J 6 bases short, with 12 bases between. This PCR relied on a set of 60 Vbeta primers and 13 Jbeta primers. TCRdb's copy holds only in-frame clones and misses some; the assay was immunoSEQ multiplex PCR. The table shows 200,000 or so clones, with about 72% occurring only once. With respect to this clone: As yet, its antigen is unknown.

The sequenced sample was PBMCs. V gene TRBV6-6 combines with J gene TRBJ2-7; possible D gene TRBD2, 5 bases. The clonotype originates from a male donor in good health and CMV-seronegative. CDR3 sequence: CASSYSLASSEQYF. The CDR3 DNA sequence: TGTGCCAGCAGTTACTCGTTAGCTAGCAGCGAGCAGTACTTC.